The sequence of this T cell receptor (beta chain) was determined in a study of blood T cell repertoires in COVID-19. Original processing notes: Using reference gene primer amplification, nucleated cell counts were estimated. Assay: immunoSEQ multiplex PCR; the TCRdb copy retains only in-frame clones and omits some. D and trimming come from the DNA, and the V and J calls and clone size come from that table. The sample has about 350,000 clones; 87% are singletons. Germline V lookup: CDR1 SGHTA, CDR2 FQGNSA. Trimming shortened V by 1 base and J by 1 base, and 7 bases separated the two germline ends. This CDR3 has 14 residues.

The sequencing input was PBMCs or T cells enriched from blood (not recorded which). The TCR was taken from a woman aged 25 to 39 who had recovered from COVID-19. The chain recombines TRBV7-2 with TRBJ1-1; D call uncertain. CDR3: CASSLDSWNTEAFF. The CDR3 nucleotides read TGTGCCAGCAGCTTAGACAGCTGGAACACTGAAGCTTTCTTT.